This is a list of T cell receptor beta chains from one sample in a study of blood T cells in healthy people across ages. Via MiXCR, TCRdb re-called the 5' RACE reads, giving one row per CDR3 protein. The sample carries 1.5 million to 2 million distinct CDR3 sequences, around 50% recorded once. Material for sequencing was blood. All receptors derive from a woman in her thirties or forties in good health. Each CDR3 is given with its conserved first and last residue. Fields, in order: D gene, V gene, J gene, clone size, CDR3 protein, CDR3 DNA. The D gene is left open where the match is weak. Expanded clones are given a class, and other clones once, few, many or no size at all.

>TRBD1|TRBV11-2|TRBJ2-4|-
CASVPSPRTGLAKNIQYF
TGTGCCAGCGTCCCATCCCCTCGGACAGGCCTAGCCAAAAACATTCAGTACTTC
>TRBD2|TRBV12-3/TRBV12-4|TRBJ2-1|once
CAIGGEAYNEQFF
TGTGCCATCGGGGGGGAAGCTTACAATGAGCAGTTCTTC
>TRBD1|TRBV5-8|TRBJ1-5|few
CASSPSLSGGVGNQPQHF
TGTGCCAGCAGCCCCTCCCTTTCAGGGGGAGTCGGCAATCAGCCCCAGCATTTT
>-|TRBV7-3|TRBJ2-3|-
CASSSSATGTDTQYF
TGTGCCAGCAGCTCCTCCGCGACGGGCACAGATACGCAGTATTTT
>-|TRBV29-1|TRBJ2-1|-
CSVGVSGEQFF
TGCAGCGTCGGGGTAAGTGGTGAGCAGTTCTTC
>-|TRBV6-5|TRBJ2-1|-
CASSYTPPNTYQLLGNEQFF
TGTGCCAGCAGTTACACCCCACCAAATACCTACCAACTCCTAGGAAATGAGCAGTTCTTC
>TRBD1|TRBV9|TRBJ2-5|-
CASSVDPGGETQYF
TGTGCCAGCAGCGTAGACCCAGGGGGTGAGACCCAGTACTTC
>-|TRBV5-1|TRBJ1-6|few
CASSLEASRGNSPLHF
TGCGCCAGCAGCTTGGAGGCCTCCCGAGGGAATTCACCCCTCCACTTT
>-|TRBV6-6|TRBJ1-2|-
CASKEDGYTF
TGTGCCAGCAAGGAGGATGGCTACACCTTC
>-|TRBV19|TRBJ2-1|-
CAITDSSYNEQFF
TGTGCCATCACGGATAGCTCCTACAATGAGCAGTTCTTC
>-|TRBV7-2|TRBJ1-1|few
CASSRGRLNTEAFF
TGTGCCAGCAGCCGTGGACGGCTGAACACTGAAGCTTTCTTT
>TRBD1|TRBV4-3|TRBJ1-2|-
CASSQDTGQGMSGYTF
TGCGCCAGCAGCCAAGATACGGGACAGGGTATGAGTGGCTACACCTTC
>-|TRBV5-1|TRBJ2-3|-
CASSSSFSTDTQYF
TGCGCCAGCAGCTCCTCATTTAGCACAGATACGCAGTATTTT
>TRBD2|TRBV5-5|TRBJ2-5|-
CASSLEGGSNEQYF
TGTGCCAGCAGCTTGGAGGGAGGGTCGAATGAGCAGTACTTC
>-|TRBV6-2/TRBV6-3|TRBJ2-3|-
CASSYGTLGDTQYF
TGTGCCAGCAGTTACGGAACTCTGGGAGATACGCAGTATTTT
>TRBD1|TRBV15|TRBJ2-4|-
CATRGQGYIQYF
TGTGCCACCAGGGGACAGGGCTACATTCAGTACTTC
>-|TRBV5-1|TRBJ1-1|-
CASSLMDTNTEAFF
TGCGCCAGCAGCTTGATGGACACGAACACTGAAGCTTTCTTT
>-|TRBV4-1|TRBJ1-5|-
CASSQDGGNSNQPQHF
TGCGCCAGCAGCCAAGATGGGGGGAATAGCAATCAGCCCCAGCATTTT
>TRBD1|TRBV29-1|TRBJ2-1|-
CSVELRGGDRGPQDEQFF
TGCAGCGTTGAATTGAGGGGGGGAGACAGGGGGCCCCAGGATGAGCAGTTCTTC
>-|TRBV28|TRBJ1-4|-
CASRATGFEKLFF
TGTGCCAGCAGGGCTACAGGGTTCGAAAAACTGTTTTTT
>TRBD1|TRBV12-3/TRBV12-4|TRBJ1-2|many
CASSFGRGRGYTF
TGTGCCAGCAGTTTTGGCAGGGGGCGAGGCTACACCTTC
>TRBD2|TRBV29-1|TRBJ2-3|-
CSVEWRAGGNTQYF
TGCAGCGTTGAATGGCGAGCGGGGGGAAATACGCAGTATTTT
>TRBD2|TRBV4-2|TRBJ2-5|-
CASSQGASGGAPETQYF
TGTGCCAGCAGCCAAGGCGCTAGCGGGGGGGCCCCGGAGACCCAGTACTTC
>TRBD1|TRBV12-3/TRBV12-4|TRBJ2-1|-
CASSSPTGGVYVQFF
TGTGCCAGCAGTTCCCCCACAGGGGGCGTCTACGTGCAGTTCTTC
>TRBD1|TRBV18|TRBJ2-6|-
CASSPLGQGTPISGANVLTF
TGTGCCAGCTCACCCCTGGGACAGGGGACCCCTATCTCTGGGGCCAACGTCCTGACTTTC
>-|TRBV19|TRBJ2-7|once
CASSMVVAEFSYEQYF
TGTGCCAGTAGTATGGTAGTAGCGGAATTCTCCTACGAGCAGTACTTC
>-|TRBV9|TRBJ1-2|few
CASSVLQHGYTF
TGTGCCAGCAGCGTATTACAACATGGCTACACCTTC
>-|TRBV6-2/TRBV6-3|TRBJ2-7|-
CASSGGTADSYEQYF
TGTGCCAGCAGTGGAGGGACAGCTGACTCCTACGAGCAGTACTTC
>TRBD2|TRBV12-3/TRBV12-4|TRBJ2-1|-
CASSWASGANEQFF
TGTGCCAGCAGTTGGGCTAGCGGGGCAAATGAGCAGTTCTTC
>TRBD1|TRBV9|TRBJ2-3|few
CASSVASGQGADTQYF
TGTGCCAGCAGCGTAGCCTCGGGACAGGGGGCAGATACGCAGTATTTT
>-|TRBV29-1|TRBJ1-4|-
CSVAIGYEKLFF
TGCAGCGTTGCAATCGGTTACGAAAAACTGTTTTTT
>-|TRBV5-1|TRBJ2-1|-
CASSRQLDSSYNEQFF
TGCGCCAGCAGCCGACAGCTAGATAGCTCCTACAATGAGCAGTTCTTC
>TRBD2|TRBV9|TRBJ2-1|-
CASSVDLAGGLQDEQFF
TGTGCCAGCAGCGTAGACCTAGCGGGGGGGCTCCAGGATGAGCAGTTCTTC
>-|TRBV5-5|TRBJ2-5|-
CASSLDYPYQETQYF
TGTGCCAGCAGCTTGGACTACCCGTACCAAGAGACCCAGTACTTC
>TRBD1|TRBV24-1|TRBJ2-7|few
CATSPGGYEQYF
TGTGCCACCAGTCCAGGGGGCTACGAGCAGTACTTC
>-|TRBV7-3|TRBJ2-1|-
CASSPTLNRYNEQFF
TGTGCCAGCAGCCCGACACTAAACCGGTACAATGAGCAGTTCTTC
>-|TRBV7-8|TRBJ1-6|-
CASSLGASRNSPLHF
TGTGCCAGCAGCTTAGGGGCGTCCCGTAATTCACCCCTCCACTTT
>-|TRBV29-1|TRBJ2-1|-
CSVVEMEGARPYNEQFF
TGCAGCGTTGTAGAGATGGAGGGGGCGCGTCCCTACAATGAGCAGTTCTTC
>-|TRBV7-2|TRBJ1-1|few
CASSQLTEAFF
TGTGCCAGCAGTCAACTCACTGAAGCTTTCTTT
>-|TRBV10-3|TRBJ2-3|few
CAISGRGTEDTDTQYF
TGTGCCATCAGTGGACGCGGGACAGAAGACACAGATACGCAGTATTTT
>TRBD2|TRBV27|TRBJ2-1|few
CASSLSPAGGPYNEQFF
TGTGCCAGCAGTTTATCGCCGGCGGGGGGCCCCTACAATGAGCAGTTCTTC
>-|TRBV12-3/TRBV12-4|TRBJ1-2|-
CASSLEFRPWGYGYTF
TGTGCCAGCAGTTTAGAGTTCAGGCCTTGGGGCTATGGCTACACCTTC
>TRBD1|TRBV6-1|TRBJ2-1|-
CASSPGQGDSDREQFF
TGTGCCAGCAGTCCAGGACAGGGTGATTCGGATAGGGAGCAGTTCTTC
>-|TRBV2|TRBJ2-5|few
CASTKSTQGTQYF
TGTGCCAGCACCAAGTCGACCCAGGGGACCCAGTACTTC
>-|TRBV6-2/TRBV6-3|TRBJ2-3|few
CASSALGSTQYF
TGTGCCAGCAGTGCACTCGGAAGTACGCAGTATTTT
>-|TRBV25-1|TRBJ1-2|-
CASSEWGVDGYTF
TGTGCCAGCAGTGAATGGGGGGTCGATGGCTACACCTTC
>TRBD2|TRBV5-1|TRBJ2-7|-
CASSRLAGGSNEQYF
TGCGCCAGCAGCCGACTAGCGGGGGGTAGCAATGAGCAGTACTTC